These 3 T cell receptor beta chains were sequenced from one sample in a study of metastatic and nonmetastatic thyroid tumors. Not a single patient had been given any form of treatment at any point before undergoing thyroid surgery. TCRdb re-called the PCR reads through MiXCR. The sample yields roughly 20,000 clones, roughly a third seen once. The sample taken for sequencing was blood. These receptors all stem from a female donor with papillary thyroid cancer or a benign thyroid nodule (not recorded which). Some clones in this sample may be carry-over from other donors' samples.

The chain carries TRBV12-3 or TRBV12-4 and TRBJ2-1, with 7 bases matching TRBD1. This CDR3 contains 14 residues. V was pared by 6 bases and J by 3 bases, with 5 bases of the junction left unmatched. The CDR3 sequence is CASRGTVDYNEQFF. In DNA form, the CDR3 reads TGTGCCAGCAGGGGGACAGTAGACTACAATGAGCAGTTCTTC.

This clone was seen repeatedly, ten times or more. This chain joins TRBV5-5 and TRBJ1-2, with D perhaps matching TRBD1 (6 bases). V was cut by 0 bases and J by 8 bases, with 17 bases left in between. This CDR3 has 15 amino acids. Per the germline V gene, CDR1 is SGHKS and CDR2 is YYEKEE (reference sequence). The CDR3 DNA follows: TGTGCCAGCAGCTTGGAGGGCAGGGGAGTTGGCGGCTACACCTTC. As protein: CASSLEGRGVGGYTF. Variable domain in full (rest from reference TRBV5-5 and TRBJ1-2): DAGVTQSPTHLIKTRGQQVTLRCSPISGHKSVSWYQQVLGQGPQFIFQYYEKEERGRGNFPDRFSARQFPNYSSELNVNALLLGDSALYLCASSLEGRGVGGYTFGSGTRLTVV.

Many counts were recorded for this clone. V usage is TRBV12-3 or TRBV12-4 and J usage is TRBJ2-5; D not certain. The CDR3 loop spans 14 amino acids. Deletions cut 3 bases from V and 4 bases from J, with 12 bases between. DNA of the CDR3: TGTGCCAGCAGTTTGAGTTTCGAAGGAGAGACCCAGTACTTC. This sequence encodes CASSLSFEGETQYF.